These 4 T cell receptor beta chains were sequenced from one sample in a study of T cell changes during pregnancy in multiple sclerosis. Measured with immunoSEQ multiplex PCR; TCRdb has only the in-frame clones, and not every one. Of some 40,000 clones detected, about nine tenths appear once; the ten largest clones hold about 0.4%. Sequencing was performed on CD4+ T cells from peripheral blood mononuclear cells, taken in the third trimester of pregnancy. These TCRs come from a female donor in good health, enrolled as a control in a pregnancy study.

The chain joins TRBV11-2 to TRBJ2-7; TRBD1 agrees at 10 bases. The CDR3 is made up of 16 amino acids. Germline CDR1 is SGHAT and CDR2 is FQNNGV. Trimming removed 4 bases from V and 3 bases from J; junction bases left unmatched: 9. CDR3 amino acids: CASSSATGTGDYEQYF. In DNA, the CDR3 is TGTGCCAGCAGCTCGGCTACCGGGACAGGGGACTACGAGCAGTACTTC.

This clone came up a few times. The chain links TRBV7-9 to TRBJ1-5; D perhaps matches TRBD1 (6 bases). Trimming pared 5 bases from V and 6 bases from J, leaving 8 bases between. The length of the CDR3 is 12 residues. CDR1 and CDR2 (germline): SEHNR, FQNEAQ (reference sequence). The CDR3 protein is CASSKDSQPQHF. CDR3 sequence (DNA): TGTGCCAGCAGCAAGGACAGTCAGCCCCAGCATTTT. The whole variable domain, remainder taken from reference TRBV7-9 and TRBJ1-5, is DTGVSQNPRHKITKRGQNVTFRCDPISEHNRLYWYRQTLGQGPEFLTYFQNEAQLEKSRLLSDRFSAERPKGSFSTLEIQRTEQGDSAMYLCASSKDSQPQHFGDGTRLSIL.

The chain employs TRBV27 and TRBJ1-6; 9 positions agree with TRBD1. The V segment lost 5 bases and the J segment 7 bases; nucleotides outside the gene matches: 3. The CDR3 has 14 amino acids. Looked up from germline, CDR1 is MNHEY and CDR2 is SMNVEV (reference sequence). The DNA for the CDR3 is TGTGCCAGCAGTACCGGGACAGGGAATTCACCCCTCCACTTT. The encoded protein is CASSTGTGNSPLHF.

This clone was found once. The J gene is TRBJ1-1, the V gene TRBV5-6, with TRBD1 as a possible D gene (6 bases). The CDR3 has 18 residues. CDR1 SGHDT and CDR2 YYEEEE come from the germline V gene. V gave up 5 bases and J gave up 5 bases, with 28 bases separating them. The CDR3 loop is CASSRGWTDWWVRTEAFF. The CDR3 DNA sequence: TGTGCCAGCAGTAGGGGGTGGACCGACTGGTGGGTGCGGACTGAAGCTTTCTTT.